This record concerns one T cell receptor (beta chain) sequence. Its matching antigen is unknown. This sample was included in a study of cytomegalovirus exposure and HLA in healthy donors. Study results and caveats: When a later analysis compared HLA-associated TCR beta chains with equally common others, the HLA-associated chains turned out to be more clonally expanded and to have lower generation probabilities. TRBV6-2, TRBV6-3 and some other V segments were unresolvable in 87-base-pair reads.

This CDR3 has 15 amino acids. V shed 6 bases and J shed 2 bases, with 15 bases lying between them. Germline V gives CDR1 SGHKS, CDR2 YYEKEE (reference sequence). The PCR was carried out with 60 Vbeta primers and 13 Jbeta primers. Profiling relied on immunoSEQ multiplex PCR, and the TCRdb table lists in-frame clones only, not all of them. The data show tens of thousands of clones, about 78% seen once. The sequence came from a male donor in good health and CMV-seronegative. The chain recombines TRBV5-5 with TRBJ1-3; tentatively, D is TRBD1 (6 bases). Sequenced input: PBMCs. CDR3 sequence (DNA): TGTGCCAGCACCCCCAGGGGAGTTCCTGGAAACACCATATATTTT. Translation: CASTPRGVPGNTIYF. The full variable domain, in which reference TRBV5-5 and TRBJ1-3 provide the parts outside the CDR3, is DAGVTQSPTHLIKTRGQQVTLRCSPISGHKSVSWYQQVLGQGPQFIFQYYEKEERGRGNFPDRFSARQFPNYSSELNVNALLLGDSALYLCASTPRGVPGNTIYFGEGSWLTVV.